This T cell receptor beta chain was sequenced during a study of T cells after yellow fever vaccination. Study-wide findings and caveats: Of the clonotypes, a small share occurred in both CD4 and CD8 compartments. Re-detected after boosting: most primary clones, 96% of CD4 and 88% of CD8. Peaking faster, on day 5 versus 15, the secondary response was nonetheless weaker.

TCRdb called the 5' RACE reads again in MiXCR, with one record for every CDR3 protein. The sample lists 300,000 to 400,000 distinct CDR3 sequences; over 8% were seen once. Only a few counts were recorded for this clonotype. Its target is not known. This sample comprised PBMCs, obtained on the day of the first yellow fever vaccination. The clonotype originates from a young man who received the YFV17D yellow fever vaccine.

The CDR3 DNA follows: TGTGCCAGCTGGACAGCTAATTCACCCCTCCACTTT. Encoded protein: CASWTANSPLHF. The chain employs TRBV6-5 and TRBJ1-6; D possibly corresponds to TRBD1 (6 bases). Germline V gene data show CDR1 as MNHEY and CDR2 as SVGAGI. Trimming took off 8 bases at V and 6 bases at J, with 8 bases between the two ends. There are 12 residues in the CDR3.